One and the same sample provided the 11 T cell receptor beta chains below, sequenced in a study of blood T cell repertoires in COVID-19. Libraries were prepared by immunoSEQ multiplex PCR; TCRdb keeps only in-frame clonotypes and omits some of them. The sample consists of around 33,000 clones, 75% of them appearing once. Sequenced input: peripheral blood. Source of these receptors: a man of 80 years or more with active or convalescent COVID-19.

This rearrangement joins TRBV5-8 to TRBJ2-7; TRBD1 matches 8 bases. Germline trimming cut 6 bases from V and 4 bases from J; bases unmatched to any gene: 15. This CDR3 region has 16 residues. Germline CDR1 and CDR2: SGHTS and YDEGEE. CDR3 sequence reads: CASTLRMTGDSYEQYF. CDR3 in DNA: TGTGCCAGCACCCTACGAATGACAGGGGATTCATACGAGCAGTACTTC.

V is TRBV24-1 and J is TRBJ2-1; TRBD2 is a possible D gene (6 bases). V lost 5 bases, J lost 8 bases, and 9 bases lay in between. CDR1 and CDR2 from the germline V gene are KGHDR and SFDVKD. The CDR3 runs to 12 residues. The CDR3 DNA follows: TGTGCCACCAGTGGAGCTAGCGATGAGCAGTTCTTC. Its protein product is CATSGASDEQFF.

This sequence joins TRBV18 and TRBJ2-7; D is uncertain. Germline V CDR1 and CDR2: KGHSH, LQKENI. The CDR3 is 12 amino acids. V shed 6 bases and J shed 7 bases, with 13 bases lying between them. The CDR3 spells CASSPNEFEQYF. The CDR3 DNA reads TGTGCCAGCTCGCCTAACGAGTTTGAGCAGTACTTC. Filled out from reference TRBV18 and TRBJ2-7, the complete variable domain reads NAGVMQNPRHLVRRRGQEARLRCSPMKGHSHVYWYRQLPEEGLKFMVYLQKENIIDESGMPKERFSAEFPKEGPSILRIQQVVRGDSAAYFCASSPNEFEQYFGPGTRLTVT.

The CDR3 reads CASSSGVGDSPLHF. DNA for the CDR3: TGTGCCAGCAGCTCGGGAGTTGGGGATTCACCCCTCCACTTT. V and J are TRBV7-3 and TRBJ1-6, with D unclear. The germline V gene encodes CDR1 SGHTA and CDR2 FQGTGA. Trimming pared 4 bases from V and 8 bases from J, leaving 12 bases between. The CDR3 spans 14 residues.

The gene calls are TRBV4-2 and TRBJ2-1; D possibly corresponds to TRBD2 (6 bases). Germline V lookup: CDR1 LGHNA, CDR2 YNFKEQ. Between the trimmed V and J ends, which lost 0 bases and 4 bases, there was a span of 13 bases. The CDR3 contains 16 residues. The CDR3: CASSQERTISYNEQFF. Written as DNA, the CDR3 is TGTGCCAGCAGCCAAGAGCGGACTATATCTTACAATGAGCAGTTCTTC.

The rearrangement joins TRBV28 to TRBJ1-2; the D is unclear. Looked up from germline, CDR1 is MDHEN and CDR2 is SYDVKM. The CDR3 extends over 16 amino acids. V lost 1 base, J lost 0 bases, and 12 bases lay in between. CDR3 protein: CASSLLAGSPNYGYTF. The DNA of the CDR3 is TGTGCCAGCAGTTTATTAGCCGGGAGTCCTAACTATGGCTACACCTTC.

The genes are TRBV6-5 and TRBJ2-2, with D possibly TRBD2 on 5 matching bases. The CDR3 runs 16 residues. V lost 2 bases and J lost 0, with 10 bases in between. In germline, CDR1 is MNHEY, CDR2 SVGAGI. CDR3: CASSYGLLANTGELFF. Here the CDR3 DNA reads TGTGCCAGCAGTTACGGACTGTTAGCGAACACCGGGGAGCTGTTTTTT.

V usage is TRBV3-1 (or the pseudogene TRBV3-2) and J usage is TRBJ2-2, with 8 bases aligning to TRBD2. The CDR3 is 16 amino acids. Trimming removed 4 bases from V and 3 bases from J; junction bases left unmatched: 7. Germline CDR1 reads LGHDT; CDR2 reads YNNKEL (reference sequence). The CDR3 DNA reads as TGTGCCAGCAGCCCCCTCGGGAGGGCCGACACCGGGGAGCTGTTTTTT. Protein product: CASSPLGRADTGELFF.

The chain recombines TRBV5-1 with TRBJ2-1; D perhaps matches TRBD1 (6 bases). V shed 3 bases and J shed 0 bases, with 7 bases lying between them. CDR3 length equals 14 residues. Germline values: CDR1 SGHRS, CDR2 YFSETQ. CDR3 nucleotides: TGCGCCAGCAGCTCGGACAGCTCCTACAATGAGCAGTTCTTC. As protein: CASSSDSSYNEQFF.

The rearrangement links TRBV7-2 to TRBJ1-2, with D possibly being TRBD1 (5 bases). There are 15 residues in the CDR3. Germline CDR1 reads SGHTA; CDR2 reads FQGNSA. Trimming pared 1 base from V and 4 bases from J, leaving 13 bases between. CDR3 sequence (DNA): TGTGCCAGCAGCTTAGGGGCCAGGGTAGGCTATGGCTACACCTTC. Translating gives CASSLGARVGYGYTF.

The chain uses TRBV19 and TRBJ1-4; weak D call: TRBD1 (6 bases). This CDR3 is built from 17 residues. The germline V and J ends were trimmed by 5 bases and 8 bases, with 24 bases remaining between them. The germline V gene encodes CDR1 LNHDA and CDR2 SQIVND (reference sequence). The CDR3 DNA follows: TGTGCCAGTAGTCCCGCCGCTGTCCGCGGGGGCAGAGAAAAACTGTTTTTT. Translating gives CASSPAAVRGGREKLFF.